A single sample is the source of the 31 T cell receptor beta chains below, sequenced in a study of glioma-infiltrating T cells. TCR alpha and beta CDR3 regions were amplified from RNA using iRepertoire nested multiplex PCR. TCRdb passed the multiplex PCR reads through MiXCR, listing each CDR3 protein once. The table shows over 80,000 distinct CDR3 sequences, with roughly 40% occurring only once. Sample: glioma tissue, nonneoplastic brain tissue, or PBMCs (not recorded which). The origin of the receptors is a human donor with low-grade glioma or glioblastoma, undergoing nonglioma brain surgery, or in good health (not recorded which).

This clonotype appeared many times. The gene calls are TRBV19 and TRBJ2-5; TRBD1 aligns across 8 bases. The CDR3 length is 12 residues. J lost 2 bases, V lost 9 bases, and 2 bases had no gene match. The V gene's germline CDR1 is LNHDA and CDR2 SQIVND (reference sequence). The CDR3 DNA is TGTGCCAGCGGGACAGGACAAGAGACCCAGTACTTC. Translating gives CASGTGQETQYF.

This clonotype was detected many times. V is TRBV7-2 and J is TRBJ1-2; D uncertain. This CDR3 is 14 amino acids long. V lost 5 bases and J lost 1, with 11 bases in between. Germline V CDR1 and CDR2: SGHTA, FQGNSA. The CDR3 DNA reads TGTGCCAGCAGCCTTCGGACCGATAACTATGGCTACACCTTC. This gives the protein CASSLRTDNYGYTF.

About this clonotype: Relative to the germline gene, one junction end is altered; a read error may explain this. This chain joins TRBV2 and TRBJ1-5; 7 bases align to TRBD1. The length of the CDR3 is 13 residues. Germline CDR1 is SNHLY and CDR2 is FYNNEI. In nucleotides, the CDR3 is TGCGCCAGTGGACAGGATCAGACTCAGCCCAAGCATTTT. This gives the protein CASGQDQTQPKHF. Full variable domain (rest looked up from reference TRBV2 and TRBJ1-5): EPEVTQTPSHQVTQMGQEVILRCVPISNHLYFYWYRQILGQKVEFLVSFYNNEISEKSEIFDDQFSVERPDGSNFTLKIRSTKLEDSAMYFCASGQDQTQPKHFGDGTRLSIL.

The table lists this clonotype with many counts. The V call is TRBV29-1, the J call TRBJ1-1; TRBD1 might be the D (5 bases). The length of the CDR3 is 13 residues. The germline CDR1 and CDR2 sequences are SQVTM and ANQGSEA. Trimming shortened V by 6 bases and J by 1 base, and 12 bases separated the two germline ends. The DNA for the CDR3 is TGCAGCGTCACCCCCGGACAGAACACTGAAGCTTTCTTT. As protein: CSVTPGQNTEAFF.

This clonotype was observed at least ten times. This sequence joins TRBV12-3 or TRBV12-4 and TRBJ1-1; D is unclear. V was trimmed by 2 bases and J by 1 base, leaving 8 bases between them. This CDR3 contains 14 residues. The CDR3 region has the DNA TGTGCCAGCAGTTTATCTAACGGGAACACTGAAGCTTTCTTT. Translation: CASSLSNGNTEAFF.

V usage is TRBV5-5 and J usage is TRBJ2-2; no reliable D call. The CDR3 consists of 15 residues. With 4 bases removed from V and 2 bases from J, the gap between germline ends came to 12 bases. Germline values: CDR1 SGHKS, CDR2 YYEKEE (reference sequence). The CDR3 region has the DNA TGTGCCAGCAGCCTTGAGGCCCTTAACACCGGGGAGCTGTTTTTT. Its translation: CASSLEALNTGELFF.

About this clonotype itself: Its ends do not fully match the called genes, so a read error is possible. The chain uses TRBV6-4 and TRBJ1-2, with 7 bases identical to TRBD1. Looked up from germline, CDR1 is MRHNA and CDR2 is SNTAGT. The CDR3 length is 14 residues. CDR3 loop: CASSYEGANYDYTF. The DNA for the CDR3 is TGTGCCAGCAGTTACGAGGGGGCTAACTATGACTACACCTTC.

The chain combines TRBV20-1 with TRBJ2-3; D may be TRBD1 or TRBD2 (5 bases each). The V end lost 5 bases, the J end lost 5 bases, and 26 bases lay between the germline ends. The germline gives CDR1 DFQATT, CDR2 SNEGSKA (reference sequence). This CDR3 is 17 amino acids long. CDR3: CSAGIGMGSRGIDTQYF. The CDR3 nucleotides read TGCAGTGCTGGTATTGGTATGGGCAGTCGGGGCATAGATACGCAGTATTTT.

This clonotype was detected only once. This may be a read error, as it is one base from a much larger clone. Likely a read error: the CDR3 ends without its conserved phenylalanine or tryptophan. The chain uses TRBV29-1 and TRBJ1-1; no reliable D call. Between the trimmed V and J ends, which lost 0 bases and 3 bases, there was a span of 5 bases. The CDR3 is 12 amino acids. Germline assignment: CDR1 SQVTM and CDR2 ANQGSEA. CDR3 sequence reads: CSVEEGDTEAFI. The CDR3 DNA reads as TGCAGCGTTGAAGAGGGAGACACTGAAGCTTTCATT.

The chain uses TRBV11-2 and TRBJ1-2, with D unresolved. Deletions cut 2 bases from V and 0 bases from J, with 7 bases between. CDR1 is SGHAT, CDR2 FQNNGV, per germline. This CDR3 has 14 residues. The CDR3: CASSLTGTNYGYTF. The CDR3 DNA follows: TGTGCCAGCAGCTTAACCGGGACTAACTATGGCTACACCTTC. Drawing the rest from reference TRBV11-2 and TRBJ1-2, the complete variable domain is EAGVAQSPRYKIIEKRQSVAFWCNPISGHATLYWYQQILGQGPKLLIQFQNNGVVDDSQLPKDRFSAERLKGVDSTLKIQPAKLEDSAVYLCASSLTGTNYGYTFGSGTRLTVV.

The chain has TRBV7-9 and TRBJ2-1; tentative D call: TRBD2 (5 bases). This CDR3 comprises 14 residues. Germline CDR1 reads SEHNR; CDR2 reads FQNEAQ (reference sequence). Trimming took 6 bases from V and 4 from J, leaving 13 bases between them. This CDR3 reads CASSPEGVYNEQFF. In nucleotides, the CDR3 is TGTGCCAGCAGTCCAGAGGGAGTATACAATGAGCAGTTCTTC.

At least ten counts were recorded for this clonotype. The rearrangement links TRBV6-2 or TRBV6-3 to TRBJ2-5, with D perhaps TRBD2 (5 bases). The CDR3 totals 15 residues. Germline CDR1 reads MNHEY; CDR2 reads SVGEGT. Between the trimmed V and J ends, which lost 2 bases and 1 base, there was a span of 11 bases. The CDR3 bases are TGTGCCAGCAGTTACGAGGGAACGGTCCAAGAGACCCAGTACTTC. This translates into CASSYEGTVQETQYF.

This clonotype showed up many times. The chain recombines TRBV7-9 with TRBJ2-1, with D perhaps matching TRBD1 (6 bases). Germline V gene sequence: CDR1 SEHNR, CDR2 FQNEAQ (reference sequence). The ends were cut back, 6 bases at V and 5 bases at J, with 20 bases in the middle. The CDR3 runs to 16 residues. In DNA form, the CDR3 reads TGTGCCAGCAGTCCGTTAGCCCTTACAGGGAACAATGAGCAGTTCTTC. Translated, it gives CASSPLALTGNNEQFF.

This clonotype showed up many times. The gene calls are TRBV20-1 and TRBJ1-1; TRBD1 matches at 7 bases. Germline V gene lookup returns CDR1 DFQATT and CDR2 SNEGSKA (reference sequence). This CDR3 region has 15 residues. Losses at the gene ends were 5 bases for V and 3 bases for J; bases not matched to a gene: 12. Written as DNA, the CDR3 is TGCAGTGCTGGAAGGGGGCTCCGGGGTTACACTGAAGCTTTCTTT. It encodes CSAGRGLRGYTEAFF.

This clonotype was counted once. As the CDR3 is not closed by the conserved phenylalanine or tryptophan, this likely results from a read error. It is unclear where the CDR3 begins or ends on the DNA, so no DNA is shown, and the CDR3 is as TCRdb lists it. This chain connects TRBV27 to TRBJ2-7; whether TRBD1, the table's D call, matches the DNA was not checked. Germline CDR1 MNHEY, CDR2 SMNVEV (reference sequence). The CDR3 comprises 11 residues, both ends counted. The CDR3 loop is CASCGTTYPSL.

V is TRBV28 and J is TRBJ2-7; 7 bases are shared with TRBD1. This CDR3 contains 13 residues. The ends lost 6 bases at V and 2 bases at J; junction bases unmatched: 4. Per the germline V gene, CDR1 is MDHEN and CDR2 is SYDVKM. The CDR3 reads CASSVGQAYEQYF. DNA for the CDR3: TGTGCCAGCAGCGTCGGACAGGCCTACGAGCAGTACTTC. The whole variable domain, filled in from reference TRBV28 and TRBJ2-7, reads DVKVTQSSRYLVKRTGEKVFLECVQDMDHENMFWYRQDPGLGLRLIYFSYDVKMKEKGDIPEGYSVSREKKERFSLILESASTNQTSMYLCASSVGQAYEQYFGPGTRLTVT.

There are a few counts of this clonotype. One base away lies a much larger clone, so this may be a sequencing read error. The chain links TRBV20-1 to TRBJ2-5, with 14 bases that match TRBD2. The germline V gene encodes CDR1 DFQATT and CDR2 SNEGSKA (reference sequence). The CDR3 spans 14 residues. The CDR3 DNA is TGCAGTATCAGACTAGCGGGGGGGCAAGAGGCCCAGTACTTC. As protein: CSIRLAGGQEAQYF.

Ten or more counts support this clonotype. The J gene is TRBJ2-5, the V gene TRBV28; 11 nucleotides match TRBD2. J lost 7 bases, V lost 5 bases, and 9 bases had no gene match. The germline V gene has CDR1 MDHEN and CDR2 SYDVKM. There are 15 residues in the CDR3. CDR3 region: CASSTTSGGSTTQYF. DNA for the CDR3: TGTGCCAGCAGTACCACTAGCGGGGGATCGACGACCCAGTACTTC.

On this clonotype itself: At one of its ends the junction is not consistent with the germline gene, which may arise from a read error. This chain joins TRBV11-1 and TRBJ1-5; tentatively, D is TRBD1 (6 bases). This CDR3 contains 16 residues. The germline V gene has CDR1 SGHAT and CDR2 FQDESV (reference sequence). The CDR3 nucleotides read TGTGCCAGCAGCTTAGCAGGGGGGTATAGCAATCGGCCCCAGCATTTT. Protein sequence: CASSLAGGYSNRPQHF.

At least ten counts were recorded for this clonotype. This rearrangement joins TRBV7-2 to TRBJ2-5, with D possibly TRBD1 on 5 matching bases. Germline V CDR1 and CDR2: SGHTA, FQGNSA. V dropped 5 bases and J dropped 9 bases, with 19 bases sitting between them. The CDR3 runs 14 residues. CDR3 loop: CASSLYRDSRAQYF. DNA of the CDR3: TGTGCCAGCAGCCTATACCGAGACAGCCGGGCCCAGTACTTC. Complete variable domain (other parts from reference TRBV7-2 and TRBJ2-5): GAGVSQSPSNKVTEKGKDVELRCDPISGHTALYWYRQSLGQGLEFLIYFQGNSAPDKSGLPSDRFSAERTGGSVSTLTIQRTQQEDSAVYLCASSLYRDSRAQYFGPGTRLLVL.

This clonotype has a handful of counts. V and J are TRBV6-2 or TRBV6-3 and TRBJ2-1; the D call may be TRBD1 or TRBD2 (5 bases each). Germline CDR1 reads MNHEY; CDR2 reads SVGEGT. With 2 bases removed from V and 12 bases from J, the gap between germline ends came to 11 bases. The CDR3 loop spans 12 amino acids. For the CDR3, the DNA is TGTGCCAGCAGTTACAGGGACCTTACGCAGTTCTTC. Its translation is CASSYRDLTQFF.

This clonotype turned up a few times. The V call is TRBV5-1, the J call TRBJ2-1; D perhaps matches TRBD2 (6 bases). The V and J ends lost 6 bases and 8 bases respectively, with 15 bases between them. The CDR3 spans 13 residues. Germline CDR1 SGHRS, CDR2 YFSETQ. CDR3 residues: CASTSRRGDEQFF. CDR3 nucleotide sequence: TGCGCCAGCACCTCCCGGAGGGGAGATGAGCAGTTCTTC.

This clonotype was counted many times. This chain connects TRBV10-1 to TRBJ2-3, with a tentative D call TRBD2 (7 bases). V shed 4 bases and J shed 3 bases, with 17 bases lying between them. Germline V gene sequence: CDR1 WNHNN, CDR2 SYGVQD (reference sequence). The CDR3 is 16 residues long. The CDR3 region has the DNA TGCGCCAGCAGTGTGGGAGGGGGATTGAAGACAGATACGCAGTATTTT. Residues: CASSVGGGLKTDTQYF.

The chain joins TRBV12-3 or TRBV12-4 to TRBJ2-7, with D unclear. The V and J ends lost 4 bases and 2 bases respectively, with 6 bases between them. This CDR3 spans 12 amino acids. Here the CDR3 reads CASSSGPYEQYF. Here the CDR3 DNA reads TGTGCCAGCAGTTCCGGCCCCTACGAGCAGTACTTC.

Turning to this clonotype: Given a much more abundant clone one base away, this may be a read error. The chain uses TRBV18 and TRBJ2-7, with 13 bases aligning to TRBD2. CDR1 is KGHSH, CDR2 LQKENI, per germline. CDR3 length equals 18 residues. CDR3 sequence reads: CASAPPSGGTSGTDEQYF. In nucleotides, the CDR3 is TGTGCCAGCGCACCACCATCGGGTGGGACTAGCGGGACGGATGAGCAGTACTTC.

This clonotype has ten or more counts. This rearrangement joins TRBV4-1 to TRBJ2-3, with D possibly TRBD1 on 6 matching bases. Looked up from germline, CDR1 is MGHRA and CDR2 is YSYEKL. CDR3 length: 14 amino acids. Trimming pared 2 bases from V and 4 bases from J, leaving 10 bases between. The chain's CDR3 is CASSQRTESDTQYF. The CDR3 nucleotides read TGCGCCAGCAGCCAACGGACAGAGTCAGATACGCAGTATTTT.

This clonotype occurred many times. This chain uses TRBV10-1 with TRBJ1-1; no reliable D call. Germline V gene lookup returns CDR1 WNHNN and CDR2 SYGVQD (reference sequence). This CDR3 contains 13 residues. Deletions cut 6 bases from V and 1 base from J, with 9 bases between. CDR3 sequence (DNA): TGCGCCAGCAGGTCCAGCCCGAACACTGAAGCTTTCTTT. This gives the protein CASRSSPNTEAFF.

At least ten counts were recorded for this clonotype. An end of the junction differs from the germline gene, which may be a read error. V gene TRBV18 combines with J gene TRBJ2-1, with 9 bases matching TRBD1. From germline, CDR1 is KGHSH and CDR2 LQKENI. CDR3 length: 16 residues. CDR3 loop: CASSPTGGPSDNEQFF. CDR3 DNA sequence: TGTGCCAGCTCACCGACAGGGGGTCCCTCCGACAATGAGCAGTTCTTC.

As regards this clonotype: Sequence at one end of the junction differs from germline and may be a read error. The CDR3 DNA is TGTGCCCGCAGCTGCGGACAAGATGGCTACACCTTC. The encoded protein is CARSCGQDGYTF. The gene calls are TRBV7-2 and TRBJ1-2, with a possible D match to TRBD1 (5 bases). CDR3 size: 12 residues. Germline loops: CDR1 SGHTA, CDR2 FQGNSA.

This clonotype occurred a few times. A much larger clonotype is one base distant, so this may be a read error. The CDR3 DNA is TGTGCCAGCAGCCTAAACCGACTAGTAGATGAGCAGTCCTTC. It yields the protein CASSLNRLVDEQSF. This chain links TRBV7-3 with TRBJ2-1; tentatively, D is TRBD2 (6 bases). The germline CDR1 and CDR2 sequences are SGHTA and FQGTGA. The CDR3 is 14 residues long.

As for this clonotype: One end of the junction is discordant with germline, which a read error may explain. The chain couples TRBV6-6 to TRBJ1-1; 7 bases line up with TRBD1. This CDR3 is built from 17 residues. Germline V gene data show CDR1 as MNHNY and CDR2 as SVGAGI (reference sequence). CDR3 sequence: CVSSYSWTGHMNTEAFF. As DNA, the CDR3 is TGTGTCAGCAGTTACTCCTGGACAGGCCATATGAACACTGAAGCTTTCTTT.